The source of this T cell receptor beta chain is a study of control samples from healthy donors and cancer patients. Libraries were prepared by immunoSEQ multiplex PCR; TCRdb keeps only in-frame clonotypes and omits some of them. The data show roughly 200,000 clones, about 93% seen once. The CDR3 has 16 amino acids. Germline V gene data show CDR1 as SGHRS and CDR2 as YFSETQ. V trimming: 4 bases; J trimming: 4 bases; junction bases outside the gene matches: 11. The table lists this clone with a count of one. The chain combines TRBV5-1 with TRBJ2-3; TRBD1 agrees at 8 bases. The receptor comes from a man between 50 and 59 years old in good health. The sample was blood. CDR3 protein: CASSQMDRVPADTQYF. CDR3 sequence (DNA): TGCGCCAGCAGCCAGATGGACAGGGTCCCCGCAGATACGCAGTATTTT.